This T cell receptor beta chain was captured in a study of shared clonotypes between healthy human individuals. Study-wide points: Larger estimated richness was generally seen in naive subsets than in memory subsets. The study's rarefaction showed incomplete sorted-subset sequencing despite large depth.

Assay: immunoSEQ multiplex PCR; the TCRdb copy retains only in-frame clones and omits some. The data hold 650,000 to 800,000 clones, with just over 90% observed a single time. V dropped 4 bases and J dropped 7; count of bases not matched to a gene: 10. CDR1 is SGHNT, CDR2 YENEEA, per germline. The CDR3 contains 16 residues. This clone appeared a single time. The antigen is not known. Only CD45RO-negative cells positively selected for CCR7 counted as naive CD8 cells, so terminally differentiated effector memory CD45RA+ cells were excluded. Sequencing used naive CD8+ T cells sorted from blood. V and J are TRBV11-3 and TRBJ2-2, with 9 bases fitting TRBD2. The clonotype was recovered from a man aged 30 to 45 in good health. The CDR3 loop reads CASSSPAGGYIGELFF. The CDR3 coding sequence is TGTGCCAGCAGCTCTCCAGCGGGGGGTTATATCGGGGAGCTGTTTTTT.